This note documents a single TCR beta chain sequence. Different DNA sequences within this sample yield the same CDR3. Data came from immunoSEQ multiplex PCR; TCRdb stores just in-frame clones and leaves some out. The data show about 190,000 clones, roughly nine tenths seen once. The data derive from a study of control samples from healthy donors and cancer patients. The CDR3 sequence is 14 residues long. Looked up from germline, CDR1 is MNHNS and CDR2 is SASEGT. Trimming removed 1 base at V and 0 bases at J, with 4 bases between. The receptor's source is a man between 25 and 39 years old in good health. The sequenced sample consisted of blood. The chain links TRBV6-1 to TRBJ1-3; D is unresolved. In DNA, the CDR3 is TGTGCCAGCAGTGAAGGAATCTCTGGAAACACCATATATTTT. Its protein is CASSEGISGNTIYF.